The 7 T cell receptor beta chains given below trace back to one sample, sequenced in a study of blood T cell repertoires in COVID-19. The protocol was immunoSEQ multiplex PCR, while the TCRdb copy is restricted to in-frame clones and leaves out a portion. The table has 390,000 or so clones, 80% to 85% seen once. Sequencing was performed on PBMCs or T cells enriched from blood (not recorded which). The receptors come from a woman aged 45-59 years who had recovered from COVID-19.

This clone has only one observation. The V and J genes are TRBV6-5 and TRBJ1-2; D might be TRBD1 (5 bases). Germline assignment: CDR1 MNHEY and CDR2 SVGAGI. The ends were cut back, 8 bases at V and 2 bases at J, with 12 bases in the middle. The CDR3 is 13 residues long. Written as DNA, the CDR3 is TGTGCCAGCCACCCCGGGGGGAACTATGGCTACACCTTC. It codes for CASHPGGNYGYTF.

V and J are TRBV29-1 and TRBJ1-5; TRBD1 aligns across 8 bases. Trimming took 5 bases from V and 2 from J; bases not matched to a gene: 8. CDR1 SQVTM and CDR2 ANQGSEA come from the germline V gene. The CDR3 has 15 residues. CDR3 protein: CSVSSGQGGNQPQHF. CDR3 coding DNA: TGCAGCGTTTCGAGCGGACAGGGCGGCAATCAGCCCCAGCATTTT.

This clone was recorded only once. The chain carries TRBV11-3 and TRBJ1-5, with 8 bases lining up with TRBD1. The trim removed 5 bases at V and 6 bases at J, leaving 9 bases unmatched. CDR1 SGHNT and CDR2 YENEEA come from the germline V gene. CDR3 length equals 15 residues. This CDR3 reads CASSPGQGLSQPQHF. The CDR3, as DNA: TGTGCCAGCAGCCCTGGACAGGGCCTTTCTCAGCCCCAGCATTTT.

The rearrangement links TRBV30 to TRBJ2-2, with TRBD2 identical over 7 bases. The J segment lost 4 bases and the V segment lost 4 bases, leaving 6 bases of the junction unmatched. CDR1 GTSNPN and CDR2 SVGIG come from the germline V gene (reference sequence). The CDR3 consists of 14 residues. CDR3 in DNA: TGTGCCTGGATTCGCGGGGGTGGCACCGGGGAGCTGTTTTTT. Protein: CAWIRGGGTGELFF.

The chain is built from TRBV5-1 and TRBJ2-3; 11 bases are shared with TRBD2. This CDR3 comprises 17 residues. J gave up 0 bases and V 0 bases, and 3 bases lay outside the gene matches. Per the germline V gene, CDR1 is SGHRS and CDR2 is YFSETQ. As DNA, the CDR3 is TGCGCCAGCAGCTTGGCCTTAGCGGGAGGGAGCACAGATACGCAGTATTTT. This gives the protein CASSLALAGGSTDTQYF.

This chain connects TRBV18 to TRBJ2-7; TRBD1 matches 7 bases. J gave up 5 bases and V 5 bases, and 12 bases lay outside the gene matches. There are 15 residues in the CDR3. CDR1 is KGHSH and CDR2 is LQKENI in the germline V gene. This CDR3 reads CASSVRQGSNDEQYF. Written as DNA, the CDR3 is TGTGCCAGCTCAGTAAGACAGGGTTCGAACGACGAGCAGTACTTC.

This chain links TRBV6-6 with TRBJ1-2, with 7 bases fitting TRBD1. Germline trimming cut 2 bases from V and 3 bases from J; bases unmatched to any gene: 9. Germline CDR1 and CDR2: MNHNY and SVGAGI (reference sequence). The CDR3 consists of 16 residues. In DNA, the CDR3 is TGTGCCAGCAGTTACGACCAACAGGGGACCGACTATGGCTACACCTTC. This encodes CASSYDQQGTDYGYTF.